A single sample gave rise to the 26 T cell receptor beta chains below, sequenced in a study of control samples from healthy donors and cancer patients. Here immunoSEQ multiplex PCR was the method, and the copy in TCRdb shows in-frame clones only, minus some. The sample holds approximately 70,000 clones, 75% to 95% seen once. Input material: PBMCs. The receptor set was obtained from a woman between 45 and 60 years old with colorectal cancer.

This rearrangement joins TRBV15 to TRBJ1-1; unclear D gene. The CDR3 extends over 16 amino acids. In germline, CDR1 is LNHNV, CDR2 YYDKDF (reference sequence). V was cut by 3 bases and J by 2 bases, with 16 bases left in between. The CDR3 DNA is TGTGCCACCAGCAGGGGAAAAGGGAAGGGAAACACTGAAGCTTTCTTT. Protein product: CATSRGKGKGNTEAFF.

V gene TRBV7-7 combines with J gene TRBJ2-5, with D possibly TRBD2 on 7 matching bases. Per the germline V gene, CDR1 is SSHAT and CDR2 is FNYEAQ (reference sequence). The CDR3 runs 15 residues. Trimming stripped 1 base from V and 4 bases from J, with 13 bases between. CDR3 loop: CASSLGGGGGETQYF. In DNA, the CDR3 is TGTGCCAGCAGCTTAGGAGGAGGGGGGGGAGAGACCCAGTACTTC.

The chain is built from TRBV11-2 and TRBJ2-7; the D is unclear. V dropped 1 base and J dropped 5 bases, with 9 bases sitting between them. The germline gives CDR1 SGHAT, CDR2 FQNNGV. This CDR3 has 13 residues. The CDR3 sequence is CASSLALPDEQYF. CDR3 sequence (DNA): TGTGCCAGCAGCTTAGCCCTCCCGGACGAGCAGTACTTC. The full variable domain, rest sourced from reference TRBV11-2 and TRBJ2-7, is EAGVAQSPRYKIIEKRQSVAFWCNPISGHATLYWYQQILGQGPKLLIQFQNNGVVDDSQLPKDRFSAERLKGVDSTLKIQPAKLEDSAVYLCASSLALPDEQYFGPGTRLTVT.

The rearrangement joins TRBV7-9 to TRBJ2-5; D gene uncertain. Germline lookup yields CDR1 SEHNR and CDR2 FQNEAQ (reference sequence). This CDR3 has 15 residues. V was pared by 5 bases and J by 5 bases, with 18 bases between. CDR3 sequence reads: CASSPIAGEGETQYF. The CDR3 DNA sequence: TGTGCCAGCAGCCCGATAGCAGGAGAAGGGGAGACCCAGTACTTC. Variable domain in full (rest from reference TRBV7-9 and TRBJ2-5): DTGVSQNPRHKITKRGQNVTFRCDPISEHNRLYWYRQTLGQGPEFLTYFQNEAQLEKSRLLSDRFSAERPKGSFSTLEIQRTEQGDSAMYLCASSPIAGEGETQYFGPGTRLLVL.

The chain couples TRBV21-1 to TRBJ2-1. TRBV21-1 is deemed a pseudogene. The CDR3 spans 17 residues. CDR3 sequence reads: CASSSLWTGEGGCEQFF. The CDR3 DNA is TGTGCCAGCAGCTCACTTTGGACCGGCGAGGGGGGTTGCGAGCAGTTCTTC.

J is TRBJ1-5 and V is TRBV6-5, with 7 bases fitting TRBD1. Germline CDR1 and CDR2: MNHEY and SVGAGI. V trimming: 6 bases; J trimming: 1 base; junction bases outside the gene matches: 6. The CDR3 sequence is 15 residues long. The CDR3 sequence: CASSQTGMSNQPQHF. DNA for the CDR3: TGTGCCAGCAGCCAGACAGGGATGAGCAATCAGCCCCAGCATTTT.

CDR3 sequence: CASSFGGGYEQYF. CDR3 DNA sequence: TGTGCCAGCAGTTTTGGGGGGGGCTACGAGCAGTACTTC. The rearrangement joins TRBV12-3 or TRBV12-4 to TRBJ2-7; 7 bases fit TRBD2. J gave up 3 bases and V 3 bases, and 2 bases lay outside the gene matches. There are 13 residues in the CDR3.

The J gene is TRBJ2-5, the V gene TRBV5-1; 7 bases agree with TRBD1. The CDR3 totals 16 residues. Germline CDR1 reads SGHRS; CDR2 reads YFSETQ. V was pared by 0 bases and J by 2 bases, with 7 bases of the junction left unmatched. CDR3 in DNA: TGCGCCAGCAGCTTGGGAGGGACAGCGGTTCAAGAGACCCAGTACTTC. It is translated as CASSLGGTAVQETQYF.

This chain joins TRBV5-1 and TRBJ2-7; TRBD2 might be the D (6 bases). Looked up from germline, CDR1 is SGHRS and CDR2 is YFSETQ. V was clipped by 1 base and J by 2 bases, with 13 bases between them. The CDR3 is 15 amino acids. The CDR3 DNA is TGCGCCAGCAGCTTGACATTCGGCGGGGCCTACGAGCAGTACTTC. The encoded protein is CASSLTFGGAYEQYF.

The chain employs TRBV27 and TRBJ1-3, with D tentatively TRBD1 (5 bases). CDR3 length: 14 amino acids. Per the germline V gene, CDR1 is MNHEY and CDR2 is SMNVEV (reference sequence). With 7 bases removed from V and 1 base from J, the gap between germline ends came to 11 bases. The CDR3 loop reads CASMKAGSGNTIYF. DNA for the CDR3: TGTGCCAGCATGAAGGCAGGGTCTGGAAACACCATATATTTT.

The J gene is TRBJ2-1, the V gene TRBV6-5; D possibly corresponds to TRBD2 (5 bases). The ends were cut back, 5 bases at V and 7 bases at J, with 12 bases in the middle. The CDR3 runs to 13 residues. Per the germline V gene, CDR1 is MNHEY and CDR2 is SVGAGI. The CDR3 loop reads CASSRGTRNEQFF. CDR3 coding DNA: TGTGCCAGCAGTCGAGGAACTAGGAATGAGCAGTTCTTC.

The CDR3 DNA reads as TGTGCCAGCAGTATTGGGACAGGGGTGAACACTGAAGCTTTCTTT. It specifies CASSIGTGVNTEAFF. The chain couples TRBV27 to TRBJ1-1; 10 bases map to TRBD1. Germline lookup yields CDR1 MNHEY and CDR2 SMNVEV (reference sequence). The CDR3 length is 15 residues. Trimming cost V 5 bases and J 0 bases; bases outside gene matches: 3.

This rearrangement joins TRBV5-4 to TRBJ1-2, with 8 nucleotides matching TRBD1. The CDR3 is made up of 16 amino acids. V shed 1 base, J shed 7 bases, and the junction held 12 bases outside the gene matches. CDR1 and CDR2 from the germline V gene are SGHNT and YYREEE (reference sequence). For the CDR3, the DNA is TGTGCCAGCAGCTTGCGATTATTGGGGACAGGAATTGGCTACACCTTC. Translated, it gives CASSLRLLGTGIGYTF.

The rearrangement joins TRBV6-1 to TRBJ2-5; 8 nucleotides line up with TRBD2. CDR1 MNHNS and CDR2 SASEGT come from the germline V gene. The CDR3 totals 16 residues. The V gene end was trimmed by 4 bases and the J gene end by 4 bases; junction bases not matched to a gene: 11. This CDR3 is CASSASIAGSGETQYF. The CDR3 coding sequence is TGTGCCAGCAGTGCGTCAATAGCGGGATCCGGAGAGACCCAGTACTTC.

The chain employs TRBV11-2 and TRBJ2-2, with D unclear. CDR3 length: 14 residues. The germline V gene encodes CDR1 SGHAT and CDR2 FQNNGV. V dropped 4 bases and J dropped 4 bases, with 10 bases sitting between them. The CDR3 loop is CASSSASATGELFF. For the CDR3, the DNA is TGTGCCAGCAGCTCCGCTAGTGCCACCGGGGAGCTGTTTTTT. The variable domain in full, completed from reference TRBV11-2 and TRBJ2-2, reads EAGVAQSPRYKIIEKRQSVAFWCNPISGHATLYWYQQILGQGPKLLIQFQNNGVVDDSQLPKDRFSAERLKGVDSTLKIQPAKLEDSAVYLCASSSASATGELFFGEGSRLTVL.

This rearrangement joins TRBV30 to TRBJ1-4; possible D gene TRBD1, 5 bases. The CDR3 loop spans 13 amino acids. Trimming cost V 4 bases and J 1 base, with 7 bases left between them. Looked up from germline, CDR1 is GTSNPN and CDR2 is SVGIG (reference sequence). CDR3 in DNA: TGTGCCTGGACAGGGTTAACTAATGAAAAACTGTTTTTT. As protein: CAWTGLTNEKLFF.

The DNA of the CDR3 is TGCGCCAGCAGCCCCCGGACTAGCGGGAGGGAAGAGACCCAGTACTTC. This translates into CASSPRTSGREETQYF. V is TRBV4-1 and J is TRBJ2-5; 15 nucleotides line up with TRBD2. The germline gives CDR1 MGHRA, CDR2 YSYEKL. The V gene end was trimmed by 4 bases and the J gene end by 3 bases; junction bases not matched to a gene: 3. This CDR3 is 16 amino acids long.

The chain employs TRBV6-5 and TRBJ2-7; 10 bases are a match to TRBD1. Trimming removed 6 bases from V and 3 bases from J; junction bases left unmatched: 2. Germline CDR1 and CDR2: MNHEY and SVGAGI. CDR3 length equals 13 residues. This chain's CDR3 is CASSRDRGYEQYF. CDR3 sequence (DNA): TGTGCCAGCAGCCGGGACAGGGGCTACGAGCAGTACTTC.

The chain has TRBV2 and TRBJ1-6; D uncertain. The germline V gene has CDR1 SNHLY and CDR2 FYNNEI. The CDR3 covers 13 residues. Trimming took 1 base from V and 14 from J, leaving 12 bases between them. In DNA form, the CDR3 reads TGTGCCAGCAGTGAAGATCCGAACCCCACCCTCCACTTT. Encoded protein: CASSEDPNPTLHF. The full variable domain, with the rest looked up from reference TRBV2 and TRBJ1-6, is EPEVTQTPSHQVTQMGQEVILRCVPISNHLYFYWYRQILGQKVEFLVSFYNNEISEKSEIFDDQFSVERPDGSNFTLKIRSTKLEDSAMYFCASSEDPNPTLHFGNGTRLTVT.

This clone was seen a few times. The J gene is TRBJ2-2, the V gene TRBV3-1 (or the pseudogene TRBV3-2); D possibly corresponds to TRBD2 (6 bases). The CDR3 loop spans 15 amino acids. The V gene's germline CDR1 is LGHDT and CDR2 YNNKEL (reference sequence). Trimming cost V 10 bases and J 2 bases, with 17 bases left between them. CDR3 loop: CATSDRETNTGELFF. The CDR3 DNA reads as TGTGCCACATCCGACCGGGAGACAAACACCGGGGAGCTGTTTTTT.

J is TRBJ1-3 and V is TRBV6-5; D is unclear. Germline V lookup: CDR1 MNHEY, CDR2 SVGAGI. The CDR3 runs to 12 residues. Between the trimmed V and J ends, which lost 6 bases and 8 bases, there was a span of 11 bases. Written as DNA, the CDR3 is TGTGCCAGCAGCTCAACAAGGGACACCATATATTTT. Translation gives CASSSTRDTIYF.

The rearrangement uses TRBV6-4 and TRBJ2-3; maybe TRBD2 (6 bases). The CDR3 is 13 amino acids. Germline V gene lookup returns CDR1 MRHNA and CDR2 SNTAGT. Trimming shortened V by 3 bases and J by 3 bases, and 7 bases separated the two germline ends. The CDR3 reads CASSEGRTDTQYF. The CDR3 bases are TGTGCCAGCAGTGAGGGGAGGACAGATACGCAGTATTTT.

The rearrangement joins TRBV9 to TRBJ2-5; no firm D call. CDR1 is SGDLS and CDR2 is YYNGEE in the germline V gene. Between the trimmed V and J ends, which lost 4 bases and 5 bases, there was a span of 15 bases. The CDR3 runs 14 residues. In DNA form, the CDR3 reads TGTGCCAGCAGCCCAATCGCCCGGATTGAGACCCAGTACTTC. Translating gives CASSPIARIETQYF. The entire variable domain, with the rest obtained from reference TRBV9 and TRBJ2-5, is as follows: DSGVTQTPKHLITATGQRVTLRCSPRSGDLSVYWYQQSLDQGLQFLIQYYNGEERAKGNILERFSAQQFPDLHSELNLSSLELGDSALYFCASSPIARIETQYFGPGTRLLVL.

The chain joins TRBV10-3 to TRBJ2-3; D is ambiguous. Germline CDR1 is ENHRY and CDR2 is SYGVKD. V was trimmed by 6 bases and J by 5 bases, leaving 15 bases between them. This CDR3 spans 14 amino acids. CDR3 in DNA: TGTGCCATCAGCGGCAATCTGGCCGGAGATACGCAGTATTTT. The encoded protein is CAISGNLAGDTQYF.

V and J are TRBV5-4 and TRBJ2-1; tentative D call: TRBD2 (5 bases). Germline V gene data show CDR1 as SGHNT and CDR2 as YYREEE (reference sequence). Trimming left V 3 bases short and J 6 bases short, with 10 bases between. The CDR3 extends over 13 amino acids. The CDR3 sequence: CASSSVGLNEQFF. The CDR3 nucleotides read TGTGCCAGCAGCTCGGTAGGACTCAATGAGCAGTTCTTC.

The chain combines TRBV3-1 (or the pseudogene TRBV3-2) with TRBJ1-1, with D possibly TRBD1 on 5 matching bases. The germline gives CDR1 LGHDT, CDR2 YNNKEL (reference sequence). The CDR3 spans 14 residues. V lost 1 base, J lost 8 bases, and 14 bases lay in between. The CDR3 DNA sequence: TGTGCCAGCAGCCAAGCCCCCGGGACCCCCGAAGCTTTCTTT. This translates into CASSQAPGTPEAFF.